These T cell receptor beta chains were read from a single sample in a study of OX40 agonist ivuxolimab in advanced cancers. Libraries were prepared by immunoSEQ multiplex PCR; TCRdb keeps only in-frame clonotypes and omits some of them. The sample has about 82,000 clones, 88% seen once. The material sequenced was CD4+ or CD8+ T cells sorted from blood, taken in a trial of the OX40 agonist ivuxolimab. The receptors stem from an adult with an advanced solid tumor such as melanoma, head and neck, liver or kidney cancer. CDR3s leave out the opening cysteine and the closing phenylalanine or tryptophan.

V	J	CDR3
TRBV28	TRBJ2-5	ASSLSETQY
TRBV27	TRBJ1-2	ASSSGQTPYGYT
TRBV18	TRBJ2-5	ASSISGTMRTQY
TRBV7-2	TRBJ2-1	ASSLAGLGGEQF
TRBV5-1	TRBJ1-1	ASSLGWGNTEAF
TRBV30	TRBJ2-7	AWSRHGSYEQY
TRBV6-6	TRBJ2-7	ASSYSTGGGSYEQY
TRBV29-1	TRBJ1-1	SGGQNTEAF
TRBV18	TRBJ2-1	ASSPENEQF
TRBV6-4	TRBJ2-1	ASSARLAGVAGNNEQF
TRBV15	TRBJ2-3	ATSRDLSAQY
TRBV4-1	TRBJ2-3	ASSPQPSTTSGRGRDTQY
TRBV6-6	TRBJ2-1	ASSVFNEQF
TRBV19	TRBJ2-7	ASSMANYEQY
TRBV7-3	TRBJ1-2	ASSQDRGYGYT
TRBV5-4	TRBJ2-1	ASSSGLGSSYNEQF
TRBV30	TRBJ2-5	AWTHRETQY
TRBV6-5	TRBJ2-5	ASRILRQLQETQY
TRBV7-2	TRBJ2-3	ASSQTGTSELHTDTQY
TRBV30	TRBJ2-7	AGGNSYEQY
TRBV9	TRBJ2-1	ASSAPLDRSSYNEQF
TRBV27	TRBJ2-1	ASSSTGTSGRGHEQF
TRBV5-1	TRBJ2-3	ASSSIRQATDTQY
TRBV15	TRBJ1-3	ATSRSAGGPGNTIY
TRBV4-3	TRBJ2-3	ASSQDFARRSTDTQY
TRBV29-1	TRBJ2-7	SVDPRDRDYEQY
TRBV29-1	TRBJ2-7	SVRGLAGTGTYEQY